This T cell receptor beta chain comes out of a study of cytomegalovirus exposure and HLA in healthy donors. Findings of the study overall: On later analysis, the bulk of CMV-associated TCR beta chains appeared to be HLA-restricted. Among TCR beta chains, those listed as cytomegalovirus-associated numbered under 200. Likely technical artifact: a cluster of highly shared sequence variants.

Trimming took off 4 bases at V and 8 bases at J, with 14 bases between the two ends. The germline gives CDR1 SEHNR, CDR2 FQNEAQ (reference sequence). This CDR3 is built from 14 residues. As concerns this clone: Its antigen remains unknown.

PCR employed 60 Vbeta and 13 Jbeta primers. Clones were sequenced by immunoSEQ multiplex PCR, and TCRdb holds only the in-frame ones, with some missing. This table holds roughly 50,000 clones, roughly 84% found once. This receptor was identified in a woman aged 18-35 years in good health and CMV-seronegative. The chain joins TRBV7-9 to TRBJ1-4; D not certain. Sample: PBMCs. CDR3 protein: CASSSPIRGEKLFF. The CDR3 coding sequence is TGTGCCAGCAGCTCCCCTATTCGAGGCGAAAAACTGTTTTTT.